At least ten counts were recorded for the clone carrying this TCR beta chain. The data belong to a study of neurological immune-mediated disorders. The cDNA was produced through 5'RACE with 10-nucleotide random UMIs. Over 180 million TCR-beta sequences (from 15-18 subjects) were yielded by each sequencing run. TCRdb re-called the 5' RACE reads with MiXCR, one entry per CDR3 protein. Of tens of thousands of distinct CDR3 sequences listed, 10% are singletons. The V end was cut by 0 bases, the J end by 5 bases, with 12 bases between. The germline V gene encodes CDR1 SGHRS and CDR2 YFSETQ. The CDR3 has 14 residues.

This TCR came from a woman aged 60 to 75 with HTLV-1-associated myelopathy (HAM/TSP). The sample comprised PBMCs. The gene calls are TRBV5-1 and TRBJ2-7; D is possibly TRBD1 (5 bases). CDR3 bases: TGCGCCAGCAGCTTGGTGGCAGGGTCCCACGAGCAGTACTTC. Protein product: CASSLVAGSHEQYF.